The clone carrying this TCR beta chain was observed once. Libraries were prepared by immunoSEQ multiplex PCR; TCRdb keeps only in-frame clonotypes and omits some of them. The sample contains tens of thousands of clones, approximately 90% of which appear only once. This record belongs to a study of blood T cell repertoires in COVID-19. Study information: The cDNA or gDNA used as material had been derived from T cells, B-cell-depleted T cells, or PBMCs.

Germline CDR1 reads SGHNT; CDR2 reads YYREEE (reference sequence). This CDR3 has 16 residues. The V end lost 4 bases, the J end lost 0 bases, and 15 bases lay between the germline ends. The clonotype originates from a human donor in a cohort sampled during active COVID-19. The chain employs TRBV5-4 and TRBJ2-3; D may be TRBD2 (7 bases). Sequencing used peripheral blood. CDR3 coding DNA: TGTGCCAGCAGCCCTGGGGGGGGCCCTAGCACAGATACGCAGTATTTT. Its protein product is CASSPGGGPSTDTQYF.